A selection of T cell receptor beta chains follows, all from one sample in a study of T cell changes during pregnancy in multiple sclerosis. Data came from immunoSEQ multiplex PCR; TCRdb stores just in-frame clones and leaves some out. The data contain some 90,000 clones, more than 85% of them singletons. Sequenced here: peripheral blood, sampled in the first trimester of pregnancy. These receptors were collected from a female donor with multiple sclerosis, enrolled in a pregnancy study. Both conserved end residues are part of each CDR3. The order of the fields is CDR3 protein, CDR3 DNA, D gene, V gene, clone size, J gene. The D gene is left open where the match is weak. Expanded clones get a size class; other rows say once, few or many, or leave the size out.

cdr3_aa: CASSPAGGAGSNTEAFF
cdr3_nt: TGTGCCAGCAGCCCAGCTGGGGGGGCAGGGTCGAACACTGAAGCTTTCTTT
d_call: .
v_call: TRBV7-9
clone_size: .
j_call: TRBJ1-1

cdr3_aa: CASRVRGTYNEQFF
cdr3_nt: TGTGCCAGCAGAGTAAGGGGCACCTACAATGAGCAGTTCTTC
d_call: .
v_call: TRBV5-6
clone_size: once
j_call: TRBJ2-1

cdr3_aa: CASSPSKSSGNTIYF
cdr3_nt: TGTGCCAGCTCACCGTCGAAGAGCTCTGGAAACACCATATATTTT
d_call: .
v_call: TRBV18
clone_size: .
j_call: TRBJ1-3

cdr3_aa: CASSSSAGWPSYEQYF
cdr3_nt: TGTGCCAGCAGCTCCAGTGCGGGCTGGCCCTCCTACGAGCAGTACTTC
d_call: .
v_call: TRBV5-6
clone_size: .
j_call: TRBJ2-7

cdr3_aa: CASSAETGRETQYF
cdr3_nt: TGTGCCAGCTCTGCTGAGACAGGGAGGGAGACCCAGTACTTC
d_call: .
v_call: TRBV18
clone_size: .
j_call: TRBJ2-5

cdr3_aa: CASSADVTGVGQPQHF
cdr3_nt: TGTGCCAGCAGCGCCGACGTGACAGGGGTAGGTCAGCCCCAGCATTTT
d_call: TRBD1
v_call: TRBV28
clone_size: .
j_call: TRBJ1-5

cdr3_aa: CAIRGTVGDEQYF
cdr3_nt: TGTGCCATCAGGGGGACAGTGGGTGACGAGCAGTACTTC
d_call: TRBD1
v_call: TRBV10-3
clone_size: .
j_call: TRBJ2-7

cdr3_aa: CASILTVMNTEAFF
cdr3_nt: TGTGCCAGCATCCTGACAGTCATGAACACTGAAGCTTTCTTT
d_call: .
v_call: TRBV5-6
clone_size: .
j_call: TRBJ1-1

cdr3_aa: CASSFDGLAGGYEQYF
cdr3_nt: TGTGCCAGCAGCTTTGATGGACTAGCGGGAGGGTACGAGCAGTACTTC
d_call: TRBD2
v_call: TRBV11-2
clone_size: .
j_call: TRBJ2-7

cdr3_aa: CASSQRLNRGRFTGELFF
cdr3_nt: TGCGCCAGCAGCCAGCGCCTCAACAGGGGGCGTTTCACCGGGGAGCTGTTTTTT
d_call: TRBD1
v_call: TRBV4-1
clone_size: .
j_call: TRBJ2-2

cdr3_aa: CASSSTGVYGYTF
cdr3_nt: TGTGCCAGCAGCTCTACGGGGGTCTATGGCTACACCTTC
d_call: .
v_call: TRBV7-9
clone_size: .
j_call: TRBJ1-2

cdr3_aa: CASSQGQETQYF
cdr3_nt: TGTGCCAGCAGCCAGGGCCAAGAGACCCAGTACTTC
d_call: .
v_call: TRBV5-4
clone_size: .
j_call: TRBJ2-5

cdr3_aa: CASSSGDYSNSGNTIYF
cdr3_nt: TGTGCCAGCAGCTCCGGGGACTACAGCAACTCTGGAAACACCATATATTTT
d_call: .
v_call: TRBV14
clone_size: once
j_call: TRBJ1-3

cdr3_aa: CASSLLIRDRPNYEQYF
cdr3_nt: TGTGCCAGCAGCTTACTGATCCGGGACAGACCGAACTACGAGCAGTACTTC
d_call: TRBD1
v_call: TRBV5-6
clone_size: .
j_call: TRBJ2-7

cdr3_aa: CASSTLQVDYGYTF
cdr3_nt: TGTGCCAGCAGCACCCTTCAGGTGGACTATGGCTACACCTTC
d_call: .
v_call: TRBV4-2
clone_size: once
j_call: TRBJ1-2

cdr3_aa: CASSPRGQGAGNTEAFF
cdr3_nt: TGTGCCAGCTCACCCCGGGGACAGGGGGCCGGGAACACTGAAGCTTTCTTT
d_call: TRBD1
v_call: TRBV18
clone_size: .
j_call: TRBJ1-1

cdr3_aa: CASRLRAYNEQFF
cdr3_nt: TGTGCCAGCAGGTTGCGGGCCTACAATGAGCAGTTCTTC
d_call: .
v_call: TRBV7-2
clone_size: .
j_call: TRBJ2-1

cdr3_aa: CASSQDLVWTQYF
cdr3_nt: TGCGCCAGCAGCCAAGATCTTGTCTGGACCCAGTACTTC
d_call: .
v_call: TRBV4-1
clone_size: .
j_call: TRBJ2-5

cdr3_aa: CASSLGQAISYEQYF
cdr3_nt: TGTGCCAGCAGCTTGGGACAGGCCATCTCCTACGAGCAGTACTTC
d_call: .
v_call: TRBV5-5
clone_size: .
j_call: TRBJ2-7

cdr3_aa: CASSFSSNQPQHF
cdr3_nt: TGTGCCAGCAGTTTCTCGAGCAATCAGCCCCAGCATTTT
d_call: .
v_call: TRBV27
clone_size: .
j_call: TRBJ1-5

cdr3_aa: CASTTGFDSGNTIYF
cdr3_nt: TGTGCCAGCACCACAGGTTTTGACTCTGGAAACACCATATATTTT
d_call: .
v_call: TRBV6-1
clone_size: .
j_call: TRBJ1-3

cdr3_aa: CASSQEWYIEGLETADTQYF
cdr3_nt: TGCGCCAGCAGCCAAGAATGGTATATCGAGGGACTAGAAACTGCAGATACGCAGTATTTT
d_call: TRBD2
v_call: TRBV4-3
clone_size: .
j_call: TRBJ2-3

cdr3_aa: CASRGGNGNQPQHF
cdr3_nt: TGTGCCAGCAGGGGAGGAAATGGCAATCAGCCCCAGCATTTT
d_call: .
v_call: TRBV28
clone_size: .
j_call: TRBJ1-5

cdr3_aa: CASSVLDRGNQPQHF
cdr3_nt: TGTGCCAGCAGTGTTTTGGACAGGGGCAATCAGCCCCAGCATTTT
d_call: TRBD1
v_call: TRBV6-1
clone_size: .
j_call: TRBJ1-5

cdr3_aa: CASGLRAGGPYEQYF
cdr3_nt: TGTGCTAGTGGTTTGCGAGCGGGAGGTCCCTACGAGCAGTACTTC
d_call: TRBD2
v_call: TRBV12-5
clone_size: once
j_call: TRBJ2-7

cdr3_aa: CASSHSNQPQHF
cdr3_nt: TGTGCCAGCAGCCACTCCAATCAGCCCCAGCATTTT
d_call: .
v_call: TRBV7-2
clone_size: .
j_call: TRBJ1-5

cdr3_aa: CASRLGVGGRELFF
cdr3_nt: TGTGCCAGCAGGCTGGGGGTGGGGGGGAGGGAGCTGTTTTTT
d_call: TRBD2
v_call: TRBV6-1
clone_size: .
j_call: TRBJ2-2

cdr3_aa: CASSSHSNEKLFF
cdr3_nt: TGTGCCAGCAGTTCCCATTCTAATGAAAAACTGTTTTTT
d_call: .
v_call: TRBV27
clone_size: once
j_call: TRBJ1-4

cdr3_aa: CASSLDGRGRSYEQYF
cdr3_nt: TGCGCCAGCAGCTTGGATGGCAGGGGGAGGTCCTACGAGCAGTACTTC
d_call: .
v_call: TRBV5-1
clone_size: .
j_call: TRBJ2-7

cdr3_aa: CASSQETDTEAFF
cdr3_nt: TGTGCCAGCAGCCAAGAGACAGACACTGAAGCTTTCTTT
d_call: .
v_call: TRBV4-2
clone_size: .
j_call: TRBJ1-1

cdr3_aa: CASSSPPGYEQYF
cdr3_nt: TGTGCCAGCAGCTCCCCTCCCGGTTACGAGCAGTACTTC
d_call: .
v_call: TRBV5-4
clone_size: .
j_call: TRBJ2-7

cdr3_aa: CAWSHRVGEKLFF
cdr3_nt: TGTGCCTGGAGCCACAGGGTTGGCGAAAAACTGTTTTTT
d_call: .
v_call: TRBV30
clone_size: .
j_call: TRBJ1-4

cdr3_aa: CASSPLPGAVATEAFF
cdr3_nt: TGTGCCAGCAGTCCTCTTCCAGGGGCGGTAGCGACTGAAGCTTTCTTT
d_call: .
v_call: TRBV27
clone_size: .
j_call: TRBJ1-1

cdr3_aa: CASGQRDQPQHF
cdr3_nt: TGTGCCAGCGGGCAGAGGGATCAGCCCCAGCATTTT
d_call: .
v_call: TRBV2
clone_size: .
j_call: TRBJ1-5

cdr3_aa: CASSIGQYTEAFF
cdr3_nt: TGTGCCAGTAGTATAGGGCAGTACACTGAAGCTTTCTTT
d_call: .
v_call: TRBV19
clone_size: .
j_call: TRBJ1-1

cdr3_aa: CASNRGQGYAEAFF
cdr3_nt: TGTGCCAGCAACCGCGGACAGGGTTACGCTGAAGCTTTCTTT
d_call: TRBD1
v_call: TRBV6-5
clone_size: .
j_call: TRBJ1-1

cdr3_aa: CASSFLNTDTQYF
cdr3_nt: TGTGCCAGTAGTTTCCTTAACACAGATACGCAGTATTTT
d_call: .
v_call: TRBV19
clone_size: .
j_call: TRBJ2-3

cdr3_aa: CASGPPGTTYGYTF
cdr3_nt: TGTGCCAGCGGTCCCCCGGGGACAACCTATGGCTACACCTTC
d_call: .
v_call: TRBV5-4
clone_size: .
j_call: TRBJ1-2

cdr3_aa: CASSRTLFGETQYF
cdr3_nt: TGTGCCAGCAGTCGGACACTATTCGGGGAGACCCAGTACTTC
d_call: .
v_call: TRBV6-1
clone_size: .
j_call: TRBJ2-5

cdr3_aa: CASGLLTGDGYTF
cdr3_nt: TGTGCTAGTGGTTTGTTAACAGGGGATGGCTACACCTTC
d_call: TRBD1
v_call: TRBV12-5
clone_size: .
j_call: TRBJ1-2

cdr3_aa: CASSIAYSDYGYTF
cdr3_nt: TGTGCCAGTAGTATAGCGTATTCAGACTATGGCTACACCTTC
d_call: .
v_call: TRBV19
clone_size: .
j_call: TRBJ1-2

cdr3_aa: CASSPDRSSYNEQFF
cdr3_nt: TGTGCCAGCAGCCCGGACAGAAGCTCCTACAATGAGCAGTTCTTC
d_call: .
v_call: TRBV6-1
clone_size: .
j_call: TRBJ2-1

cdr3_aa: CASSRTTGTGNTIYF
cdr3_nt: TGCGCCAGCAGCCGTACTACAGGTACTGGAAACACCATATATTTT
d_call: .
v_call: TRBV4-1
clone_size: .
j_call: TRBJ1-3

cdr3_aa: CASSLGLAGVGETQYF
cdr3_nt: TGTGCCAGCAGCTTAGGACTAGCGGGAGTAGGAGAGACCCAGTACTTC
d_call: TRBD2
v_call: TRBV7-9
clone_size: once
j_call: TRBJ2-5

cdr3_aa: CASSFSGRYYEQYF
cdr3_nt: TGTGCCAGCAGTTTTTCGGGAAGGTACTACGAGCAGTACTTC
d_call: .
v_call: TRBV27
clone_size: .
j_call: TRBJ2-7

cdr3_aa: CASSLVLAGDYEQYF
cdr3_nt: TGCGCCAGCAGCTTGGTCCTAGCGGGGGATTACGAGCAGTACTTC
d_call: TRBD2
v_call: TRBV5-1
clone_size: .
j_call: TRBJ2-7

cdr3_aa: CASTQRFNQPQHF
cdr3_nt: TGTGCCAGCACCCAGCGGTTCAATCAGCCCCAGCATTTT
d_call: .
v_call: TRBV21-1
clone_size: .
j_call: TRBJ1-5

cdr3_aa: CASSQAFLDREKYEQYF
cdr3_nt: TGTGCCAGCAGCCAAGCCTTCCTCGACAGGGAAAAGTACGAGCAGTACTTC
d_call: TRBD1
v_call: TRBV4-2
clone_size: .
j_call: TRBJ2-7

cdr3_aa: CSVESRQGTDTQYF
cdr3_nt: TGCAGCGTTGAAAGTCGACAGGGCACAGATACGCAGTATTTT
d_call: .
v_call: TRBV29-1
clone_size: .
j_call: TRBJ2-3

cdr3_aa: CASRGVSSYNEQFF
cdr3_nt: TGTGCCAGCCGGGGAGTATCTTCCTACAATGAGCAGTTCTTC
d_call: .
v_call: TRBV27
clone_size: .
j_call: TRBJ2-1

cdr3_aa: CASSHSGRNEQFF
cdr3_nt: TGTGCCAGCAGCCATAGCGGGAGGAATGAGCAGTTCTTC
d_call: TRBD2
v_call: TRBV5-5
clone_size: once
j_call: TRBJ2-1

cdr3_aa: CASSLSTDYGYTF
cdr3_nt: TGTGCCAGCAGTCTGTCGACAGACTATGGCTACACCTTC
d_call: .
v_call: TRBV6-5
clone_size: .
j_call: TRBJ1-2

cdr3_aa: CASSLKGREAFYEQYF
cdr3_nt: TGTGCCAGCAGCTTAAAGGGGCGGGAGGCCTTCTACGAGCAGTACTTC
d_call: TRBD2
v_call: TRBV7-2
clone_size: .
j_call: TRBJ2-7

cdr3_aa: CASSNTWTGGNTEAFF
cdr3_nt: TGCGCCAGCAGCAACACCTGGACAGGGGGCAATACTGAAGCTTTCTTT
d_call: TRBD1
v_call: TRBV5-1
clone_size: .
j_call: TRBJ1-1

cdr3_aa: CASSSYWNTGELFF
cdr3_nt: TGTGCCAGTAGTTCCTACTGGAACACCGGGGAGCTGTTTTTT
d_call: .
v_call: TRBV19
clone_size: .
j_call: TRBJ2-2